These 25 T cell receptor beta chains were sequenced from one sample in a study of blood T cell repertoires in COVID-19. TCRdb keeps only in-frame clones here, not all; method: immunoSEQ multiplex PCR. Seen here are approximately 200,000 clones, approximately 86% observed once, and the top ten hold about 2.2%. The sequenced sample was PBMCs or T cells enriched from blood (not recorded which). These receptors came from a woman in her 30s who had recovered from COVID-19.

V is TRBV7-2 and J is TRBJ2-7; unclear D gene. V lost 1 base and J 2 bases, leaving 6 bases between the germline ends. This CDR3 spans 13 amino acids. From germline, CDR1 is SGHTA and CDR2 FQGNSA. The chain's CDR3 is CASSLVEPYEQYF. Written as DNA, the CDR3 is TGTGCCAGCAGCTTAGTCGAGCCCTACGAGCAGTACTTC.

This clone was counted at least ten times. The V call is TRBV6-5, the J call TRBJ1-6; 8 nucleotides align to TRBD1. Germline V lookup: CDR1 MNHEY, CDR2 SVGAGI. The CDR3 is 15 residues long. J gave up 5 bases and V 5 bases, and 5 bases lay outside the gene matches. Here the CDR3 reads CASSTATGDNSPLHF. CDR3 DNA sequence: TGTGCCAGCAGTACTGCGACAGGGGATAATTCACCCCTCCACTTT.

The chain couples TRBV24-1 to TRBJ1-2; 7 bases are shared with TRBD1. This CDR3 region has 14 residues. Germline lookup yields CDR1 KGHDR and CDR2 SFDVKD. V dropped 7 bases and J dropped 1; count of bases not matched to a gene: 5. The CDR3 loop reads CATSGQADNYGYTF. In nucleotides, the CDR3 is TGTGCCACCAGCGGACAGGCCGATAACTATGGCTACACCTTC.

This chain's CDR3 is CASSPPGARGSGTEAFF. DNA for the CDR3: TGTGCCAGCTCACCACCGGGGGCGCGCGGGAGTGGGACTGAAGCTTTCTTT. The chain employs TRBV18 and TRBJ1-1; possibly TRBD1 for D (6 bases). Per germline, CDR1 KGHSH and CDR2 LQKENI. The V and J ends lost 0 bases and 5 bases respectively, with 19 bases between them. This CDR3 is built from 17 residues.

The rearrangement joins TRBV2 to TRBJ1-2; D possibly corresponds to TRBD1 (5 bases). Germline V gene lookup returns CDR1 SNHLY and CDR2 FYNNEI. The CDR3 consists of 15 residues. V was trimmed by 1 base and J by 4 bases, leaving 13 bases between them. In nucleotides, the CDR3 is TGTGCCAGCAGTGAAGGACAGCGGGGTCCCTATGGCTACACCTTC. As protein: CASSEGQRGPYGYTF.

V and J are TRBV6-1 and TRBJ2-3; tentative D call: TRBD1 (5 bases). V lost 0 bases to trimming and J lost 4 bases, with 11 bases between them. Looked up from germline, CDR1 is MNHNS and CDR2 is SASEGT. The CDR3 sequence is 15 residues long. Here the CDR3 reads CASSEAITGSDTQYF. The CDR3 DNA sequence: TGTGCCAGCAGTGAAGCTATTACAGGTTCAGATACGCAGTATTTT.

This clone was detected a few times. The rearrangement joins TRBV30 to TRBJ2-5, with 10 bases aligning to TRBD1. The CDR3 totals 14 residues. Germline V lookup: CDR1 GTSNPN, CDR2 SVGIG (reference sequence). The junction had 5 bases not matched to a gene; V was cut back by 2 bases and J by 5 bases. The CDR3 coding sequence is TGTGCCTGGAGTTTTGGGACAGGGGACGAGACCCAGTACTTC. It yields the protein CAWSFGTGDETQYF. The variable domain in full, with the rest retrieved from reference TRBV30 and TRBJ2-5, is SQTIHQWPATLVQPVGSPLSLECTVEGTSNPNLYWYRQAAGRGLQLLFYSVGIGQISSEVPQNLSASRPQDRQFILSSKKLLLSDSGFYLCAWSFGTGDETQYFGPGTRLLVL.

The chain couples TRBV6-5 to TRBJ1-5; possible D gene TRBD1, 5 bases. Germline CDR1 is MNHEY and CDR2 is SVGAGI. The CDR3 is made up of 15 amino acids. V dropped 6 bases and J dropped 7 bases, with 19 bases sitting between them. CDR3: CASRLASGGNQPQHF. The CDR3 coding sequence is TGTGCCAGCAGGCTCGCTTCGGGGGGGAACCAGCCCCAGCATTTT.

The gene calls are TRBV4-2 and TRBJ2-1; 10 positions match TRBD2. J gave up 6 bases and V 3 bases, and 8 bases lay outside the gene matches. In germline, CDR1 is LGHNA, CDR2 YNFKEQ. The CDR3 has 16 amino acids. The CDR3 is CASSQGGGTSANEQFF. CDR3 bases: TGTGCCAGCAGCCAGGGAGGGGGGACTAGCGCCAATGAGCAGTTCTTC.

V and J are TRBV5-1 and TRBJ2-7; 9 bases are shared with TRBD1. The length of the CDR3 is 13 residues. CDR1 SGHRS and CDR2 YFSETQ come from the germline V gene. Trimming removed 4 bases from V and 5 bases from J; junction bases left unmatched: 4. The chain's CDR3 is CASSVRTGDEQYF. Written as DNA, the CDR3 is TGCGCCAGCAGCGTTAGGACAGGGGACGAGCAGTACTTC.

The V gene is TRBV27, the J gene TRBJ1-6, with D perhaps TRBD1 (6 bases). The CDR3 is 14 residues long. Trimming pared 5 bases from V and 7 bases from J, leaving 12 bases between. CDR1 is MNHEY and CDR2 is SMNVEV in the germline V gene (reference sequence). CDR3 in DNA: TGTGCCAGCAGTACTCGAGACAGGAATTCACCCCTCCACTTT. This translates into CASSTRDRNSPLHF.

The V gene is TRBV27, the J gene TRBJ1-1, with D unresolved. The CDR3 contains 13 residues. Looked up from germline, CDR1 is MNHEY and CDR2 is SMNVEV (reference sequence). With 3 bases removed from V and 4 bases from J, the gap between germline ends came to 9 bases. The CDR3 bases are TGTGCCAGCAGTTTTACCGGCGGCACTGAAGCTTTCTTT. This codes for CASSFTGGTEAFF.

The CDR3 DNA sequence: TGTGCCAGCAGCTTAGTCGACAGCCAAGAGACCCAGTACTTC. It translates to CASSLVDSQETQYF. The rearrangement links TRBV7-8 to TRBJ2-5; D is possibly TRBD1 (5 bases). V lost 1 base and J 1 base, leaving 7 bases between the germline ends. Germline V gives CDR1 SGHVS, CDR2 FQNEAQ. The CDR3 has 14 amino acids.

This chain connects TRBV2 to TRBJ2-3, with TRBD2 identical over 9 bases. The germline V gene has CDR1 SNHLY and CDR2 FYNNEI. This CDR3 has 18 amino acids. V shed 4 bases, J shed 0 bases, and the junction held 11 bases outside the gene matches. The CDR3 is CASSVPTSGTSSTDTQYF. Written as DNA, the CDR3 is TGTGCCAGCAGTGTGCCGACTAGCGGCACATCTAGCACAGATACGCAGTATTTT.

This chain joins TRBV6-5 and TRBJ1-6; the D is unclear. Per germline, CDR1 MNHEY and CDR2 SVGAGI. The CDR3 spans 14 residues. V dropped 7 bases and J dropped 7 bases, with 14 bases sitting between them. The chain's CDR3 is CASTRRGSNSPLHF. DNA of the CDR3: TGTGCCAGCACCCGGCGAGGGTCGAATTCACCCCTCCACTTT.

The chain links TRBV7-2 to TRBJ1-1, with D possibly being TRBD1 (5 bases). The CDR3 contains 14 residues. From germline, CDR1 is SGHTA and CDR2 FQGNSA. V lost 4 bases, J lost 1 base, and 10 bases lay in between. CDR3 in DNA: TGTGCCAGCAGCTACAGGACCGCGAACACTGAAGCTTTCTTT. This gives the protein CASSYRTANTEAFF. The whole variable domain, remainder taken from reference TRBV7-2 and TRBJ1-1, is GAGVSQSPSNKVTEKGKDVELRCDPISGHTALYWYRQSLGQGLEFLIYFQGNSAPDKSGLPSDRFSAERTGGSVSTLTIQRTQQEDSAVYLCASSYRTANTEAFFGQGTRLTVV.

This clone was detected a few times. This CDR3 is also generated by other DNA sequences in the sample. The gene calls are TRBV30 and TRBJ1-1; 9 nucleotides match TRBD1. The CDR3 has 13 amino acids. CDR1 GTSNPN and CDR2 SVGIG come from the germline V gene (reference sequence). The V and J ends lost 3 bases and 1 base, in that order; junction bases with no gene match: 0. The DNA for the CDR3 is TGTGCCTGGAGGGGACAGGGGAACACTGAAGCTTTCTTT. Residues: CAWRGQGNTEAFF.

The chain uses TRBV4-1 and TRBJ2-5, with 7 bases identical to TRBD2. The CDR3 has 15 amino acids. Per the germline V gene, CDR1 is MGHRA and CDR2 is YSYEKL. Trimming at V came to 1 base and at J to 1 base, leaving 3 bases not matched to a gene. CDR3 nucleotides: TGCGCCAGCAGCCAAGGACTAGCCTTCCAAGAGACCCAGTACTTC. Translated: CASSQGLAFQETQYF.

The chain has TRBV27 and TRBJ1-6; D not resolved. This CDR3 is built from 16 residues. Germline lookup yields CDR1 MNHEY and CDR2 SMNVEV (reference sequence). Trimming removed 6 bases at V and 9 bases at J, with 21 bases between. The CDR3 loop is CASRWGLGLEGSPLHF. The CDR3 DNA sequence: TGTGCCAGCAGATGGGGTCTGGGGTTGGAGGGTTCACCCCTCCACTTT.

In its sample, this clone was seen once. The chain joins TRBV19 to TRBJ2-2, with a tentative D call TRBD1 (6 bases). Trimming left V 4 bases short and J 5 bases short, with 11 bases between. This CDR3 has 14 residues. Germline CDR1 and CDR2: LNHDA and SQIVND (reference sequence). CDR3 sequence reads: CASSTQTGTGELFF. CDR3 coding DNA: TGTGCCAGTAGTACCCAAACAGGGACCGGGGAGCTGTTTTTT.

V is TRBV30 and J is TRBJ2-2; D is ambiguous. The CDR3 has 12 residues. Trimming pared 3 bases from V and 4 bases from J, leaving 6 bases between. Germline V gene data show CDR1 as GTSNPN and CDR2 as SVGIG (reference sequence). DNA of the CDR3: TGTGCCTGGAGACCAGTCACCGGGGAGCTGTTTTTT. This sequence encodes CAWRPVTGELFF.

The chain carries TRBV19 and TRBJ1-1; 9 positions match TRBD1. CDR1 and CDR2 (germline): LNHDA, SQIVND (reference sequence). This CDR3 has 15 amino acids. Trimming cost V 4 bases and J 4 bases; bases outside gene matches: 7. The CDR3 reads CASSNPDRGSTEAFF. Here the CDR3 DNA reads TGTGCCAGTAGTAACCCGGACAGGGGATCCACTGAAGCTTTCTTT. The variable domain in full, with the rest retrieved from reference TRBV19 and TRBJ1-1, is DGGITQSPKYLFRKEGQNVTLSCEQNLNHDAMYWYRQDPGQGLRLIYYSQIVNDFQKGDIAEGYSVSREKKESFPLTVTSAQKNPTAFYLCASSNPDRGSTEAFFGQGTRLTVV.

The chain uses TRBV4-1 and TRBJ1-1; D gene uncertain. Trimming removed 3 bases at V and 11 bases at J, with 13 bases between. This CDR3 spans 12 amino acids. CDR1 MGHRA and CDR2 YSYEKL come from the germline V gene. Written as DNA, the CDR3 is TGCGCCAGCAGCCAGGCGGGTGAAGGGGCTTTCTTT. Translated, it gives CASSQAGEGAFF.

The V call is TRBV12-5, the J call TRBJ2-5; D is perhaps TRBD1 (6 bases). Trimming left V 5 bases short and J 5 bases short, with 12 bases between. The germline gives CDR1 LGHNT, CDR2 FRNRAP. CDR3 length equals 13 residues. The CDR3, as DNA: TGTGCTAGTGGTCTGTCGAGGGGGGAGACCCAGTACTTC. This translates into CASGLSRGETQYF.

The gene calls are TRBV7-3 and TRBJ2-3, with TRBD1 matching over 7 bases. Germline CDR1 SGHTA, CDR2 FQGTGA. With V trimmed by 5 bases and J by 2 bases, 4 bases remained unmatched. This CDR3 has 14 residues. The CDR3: CASSLDRVTDTQYF. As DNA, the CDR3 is TGTGCCAGCAGCCTTGACAGGGTCACAGATACGCAGTATTTT.